A selection of T cell receptor beta chains follows, all from one sample in a study of T cells in Graves' hyperthyroidism and ophthalmopathy. TCRdb independently ran MiXCR on the multiplex PCR reads; one entry per CDR3 protein. The table has about 400,000 distinct CDR3 sequences, about 16% seen once. Sequencing was carried out using blood. The source of these receptors is a woman between 25 and 40 years old with Graves' hyperthyroidism. Both conserved end residues are part of each CDR3. D genes are given only for firm matches. Not all rows give a size; the values are once, few, many and, for expanded clones, a class.

CDR3 protein: CASRRGQGNQETQYF
CDR3 DNA: TGCGCCAGCAGGCGGGGACAGGGGAACCAAGAGACCCAGTACTTC
clone size: many
J gene: TRBJ2-5
V gene: TRBV4-1
D gene: TRBD1

CDR3 protein: CASSLSYIGFGYTF
CDR3 DNA: TGTGCCAGCAGCTTAAGCTATATCGGGTTTGGCTACACCTTC
clone size: -
J gene: TRBJ1-2
V gene: TRBV7-9
D gene: -

CDR3 protein: CASSQDNGWNTEAFF
CDR3 DNA: TGTGCCAGCAGCCAAGATAACGGTTGGAACACTGAAGCTTTCTTT
clone size: many
J gene: TRBJ1-1
V gene: TRBV3-1
D gene: -

CDR3 protein: CASSTPQGVGTEGKLFF
CDR3 DNA: TGTGCCAGCAGTACACCCCAGGGGGTTGGGACTGAGGGAAAACTGTTTTTT
clone size: -
J gene: TRBJ1-4
V gene: TRBV27
D gene: TRBD1

CDR3 protein: CASSRPGTGVSGELFF
CDR3 DNA: TGTGCCAGCAGCAGACCCGGGACAGGGGTATCCGGGGAGCTGTTTTTT
clone size: -
J gene: TRBJ2-2
V gene: TRBV5-6
D gene: TRBD1

CDR3 protein: CSAIHRGKDYGYTF
CDR3 DNA: TGCAGTGCTATCCACAGGGGGAAGGACTATGGCTACACCTTC
clone size: many
J gene: TRBJ1-2
V gene: TRBV20-1
D gene: TRBD1

CDR3 protein: CATSDLVREQETQYF
CDR3 DNA: TGTGCCACCAGTGATTTGGTCAGGGAACAAGAGACCCAGTACTTC
clone size: -
J gene: TRBJ2-5
V gene: TRBV24-1
D gene: -

CDR3 protein: CASSLADTSSYNEQFF
CDR3 DNA: TGCGCCAGCAGCTTGGCCGACACGAGCTCCTACAATGAGCAGTTCTTC
clone size: -
J gene: TRBJ2-1
V gene: TRBV5-1
D gene: -

CDR3 protein: CASSQRTSGRAAFF
CDR3 DNA: TGTGCCAGCAGCCAACGGACTAGCGGGAGGGCCGCGTTCTTC
clone size: many
J gene: TRBJ2-1
V gene: TRBV28
D gene: TRBD2

CDR3 protein: CASSLRREQYF
CDR3 DNA: TGTGCCAGCTCCCTGCGGCGTGAGCAGTACTTC
clone size: many
J gene: TRBJ2-7
V gene: TRBV12-3/TRBV12-4
D gene: -

CDR3 protein: CASLNRAGDTQYF
CDR3 DNA: TGTGCCAGCCTTAACAGGGCTGGAGATACGCAGTATTTT
clone size: many
J gene: TRBJ2-3
V gene: TRBV28
D gene: -

CDR3 protein: CASSIDFNQPQHF
CDR3 DNA: TGTGCCAGTAGTATAGATTTCAATCAGCCCCAGCATTTT
clone size: -
J gene: TRBJ1-5
V gene: TRBV19
D gene: -

CDR3 protein: CSASKTSGYEQYF
CDR3 DNA: TGCAGTGCTAGTAAGACTAGCGGTTACGAGCAGTACTTC
clone size: -
J gene: TRBJ2-7
V gene: TRBV20-1
D gene: TRBD2

CDR3 protein: CASSVRTDTQYF
CDR3 DNA: TGTGCCAGCAGCGTTAGGACAGATACGCAGTATTTT
clone size: many
J gene: TRBJ2-3
V gene: TRBV28
D gene: -

CDR3 protein: CATSLGVGELFF
CDR3 DNA: TGTGCCACCTCCTTGGGGGTCGGGGAGCTGTTTTTT
clone size: -
J gene: TRBJ2-2
V gene: TRBV19
D gene: -

CDR3 protein: CASSLGPGQSKIYGYTF
CDR3 DNA: TGTGCCAGCAGCTTAGGCCCGGGACAGTCTAAGATCTATGGCTACACCTTC
clone size: many
J gene: TRBJ1-2
V gene: TRBV11-2
D gene: TRBD1

CDR3 protein: CASSWTGTGTGNTIYF
CDR3 DNA: TGTGCCAGCAGTTGGACCGGGACAGGGACTGGAAACACCATATATTTT
clone size: many
J gene: TRBJ1-3
V gene: TRBV28
D gene: TRBD1

CDR3 protein: CAWSPADRGVQYF
CDR3 DNA: TGTGCCTGGAGTCCCGCAGACCGGGGGGTGCAGTACTTC
clone size: -
J gene: TRBJ2-7
V gene: TRBV30
D gene: TRBD2

CDR3 protein: CASSVTATDTDTQYF
CDR3 DNA: TGTGCCAGCAGTGTGACAGCAACTGACACAGATACGCAGTATTTT
clone size: many
J gene: TRBJ2-3
V gene: TRBV2
D gene: -

CDR3 protein: CASSQPDRRLGNTIYF
CDR3 DNA: TGTGCCAGCAGCCAACCCGACAGACGGCTTGGAAACACCATATATTTT
clone size: -
J gene: TRBJ1-3
V gene: TRBV3-1
D gene: -

CDR3 protein: CASTVTGDQAFF
CDR3 DNA: TGTGCCAGCACCGTTACAGGGGATCAAGCTTTCTTT
clone size: -
J gene: TRBJ1-1
V gene: TRBV6-5
D gene: TRBD1

CDR3 protein: CASSPRETDTQYF
CDR3 DNA: TGTGCCAGCAGCCCGCGGGAGACAGATACGCAGTATTTT
clone size: many
J gene: TRBJ2-3
V gene: TRBV2
D gene: TRBD2

CDR3 protein: CASLPGGGPGKSYNEQFF
CDR3 DNA: TGTGCCAGCCTACCCGGGGGGGGTCCCGGGAAGTCCTACAATGAGCAGTTCTTC
clone size: many
J gene: TRBJ2-1
V gene: TRBV12-3/TRBV12-4
D gene: TRBD2

CDR3 protein: CASSRLAGGPYEQYF
CDR3 DNA: TGTGCCAGTAGCAGACTAGCGGGAGGGCCCTACGAGCAGTACTTC
clone size: few
J gene: TRBJ2-7
V gene: TRBV19
D gene: TRBD2

CDR3 protein: CASSLLDGGTEAFF
CDR3 DNA: TGTGCCAGCAGTTTACTGGACGGAGGGACTGAAGCTTTCTTT
clone size: many
J gene: TRBJ1-1
V gene: TRBV27
D gene: -

CDR3 protein: CASSRDYGYTF
CDR3 DNA: TGTGCCAGCTCACGGGACTATGGCTACACCTTC
clone size: many
J gene: TRBJ1-2
V gene: TRBV18
D gene: -

CDR3 protein: CASSLQGQGDEQYF
CDR3 DNA: TGTGCCAGCAGTTTACAGGGTCAGGGTGACGAGCAGTACTTC
clone size: -
J gene: TRBJ2-7
V gene: TRBV12-3/TRBV12-4
D gene: -

CDR3 protein: CASSPPVGLSTGELFF
CDR3 DNA: TGTGCCAGCAGCCCCCCGGTAGGACTATCCACCGGGGAGCTGTTTTTT
clone size: -
J gene: TRBJ2-2
V gene: TRBV11-2
D gene: -

CDR3 protein: CSADSGGTGTQYF
CDR3 DNA: TGCAGTGCGGACAGCGGGGGGACTGGGACCCAGTACTTC
clone size: many
J gene: TRBJ2-5
V gene: TRBV20-1
D gene: TRBD2

CDR3 protein: CASSFSDPTYNEQFF
CDR3 DNA: TGCGCCAGCAGCTTTTCCGACCCCACCTACAATGAGCAGTTCTTC
clone size: many
J gene: TRBJ2-1
V gene: TRBV5-1
D gene: -

CDR3 protein: CASSLEVGPITYEQYF
CDR3 DNA: TGTGCCAGCAGCTTAGAAGTAGGACCGATCACCTACGAGCAGTACTTC
clone size: -
J gene: TRBJ2-7
V gene: TRBV7-9
D gene: -

CDR3 protein: CASSYGRNNEKLFF
CDR3 DNA: TGTGCCAGCAGTTACGGCAGAAATAATGAAAAACTGTTTTTT
clone size: -
J gene: TRBJ1-4
V gene: TRBV6-5
D gene: -

CDR3 protein: CASSPIGTDEQYF
CDR3 DNA: TGTGCCAGCTCCCCCATAGGGACGGACGAGCAGTACTTC
clone size: many
J gene: TRBJ2-7
V gene: TRBV18
D gene: -

CDR3 protein: CAWGGLGNIQYF
CDR3 DNA: TGTGCCTGGGGGGGCCTAGGAAACATTCAGTACTTC
clone size: few
J gene: TRBJ2-4
V gene: TRBV30
D gene: -

CDR3 protein: CASSSGQGLQETQYF
CDR3 DNA: TGTGCCAGCAGCTCCGGACAGGGGCTCCAAGAGACCCAGTACTTC
clone size: many
J gene: TRBJ2-5
V gene: TRBV11-3
D gene: TRBD1

CDR3 protein: CASSVGGTNYGYTF
CDR3 DNA: TGTGCCAGCAGTGTTGGGGGGACTAACTATGGCTACACCTTC
clone size: few
J gene: TRBJ1-2
V gene: TRBV6-2/TRBV6-3
D gene: -

CDR3 protein: CASSLFGSGSSYEQYF
CDR3 DNA: TGTGCCAGCAGTTTGTTTGGTAGCGGGAGCTCCTACGAGCAGTACTTC
clone size: many
J gene: TRBJ2-7
V gene: TRBV28
D gene: TRBD2

CDR3 protein: CASSECWYLSTDTQYF
CDR3 DNA: TGTGCCAGCAGTGAATGTTGGTATCTTAGCACAGATACGCAGTATTTT
clone size: -
J gene: TRBJ2-3
V gene: TRBV25-1
D gene: -

CDR3 protein: CAWRQDRAGEAFF
CDR3 DNA: TGTGCCTGGAGACAGGACAGGGCTGGGGAAGCTTTCTTT
clone size: many
J gene: TRBJ1-1
V gene: TRBV30
D gene: TRBD1

CDR3 protein: CASSLRGLDSKKRFNEQFF
CDR3 DNA: TGTGCCAGCAGTTTGAGGGGCCTGGACAGTAAAAAGAGGTTCAATGAGCAGTTCTTC
clone size: few
J gene: TRBJ2-1
V gene: TRBV28
D gene: -

CDR3 protein: CASSLGGTGETQYF
CDR3 DNA: TGCGCCAGCAGCTTGGGGGGAACCGGAGAGACCCAGTACTTC
clone size: -
J gene: TRBJ2-5
V gene: TRBV5-1
D gene: -

CDR3 protein: CASSIEARSNEQFF
CDR3 DNA: TGTGCCAGCAGTATCGAGGCCCGCAGCAATGAGCAGTTCTTC
clone size: many
J gene: TRBJ2-1
V gene: TRBV28
D gene: -

CDR3 protein: CASSSSRGRVGNIQYF
CDR3 DNA: TGTGCCAGCAGCTCTAGCAGGGGGCGCGTTGGAAACATTCAGTACTTC
clone size: many
J gene: TRBJ2-4
V gene: TRBV11-2
D gene: TRBD1

CDR3 protein: CASSYPAGESNEQFF
CDR3 DNA: TGTGCCAGCAGTTACCCAGCGGGAGAATCCAATGAGCAGTTCTTC
clone size: once
J gene: TRBJ2-1
V gene: TRBV6-2/TRBV6-3
D gene: TRBD2

CDR3 protein: CASRGAGRINEKLFF
CDR3 DNA: TGTGCCAGCAGGGGGGCGGGACGGATTAATGAAAAACTGTTTTTT
clone size: -
J gene: TRBJ1-4
V gene: TRBV6-2/TRBV6-3
D gene: -

CDR3 protein: CASSFLGQGRQEQYF
CDR3 DNA: TGCGCCAGCAGCTTCCTCGGACAGGGGAGGCAAGAGCAGTACTTC
clone size: -
J gene: TRBJ2-7
V gene: TRBV5-1
D gene: TRBD1

CDR3 protein: CASSLADEQYF
CDR3 DNA: TGTGCCAGCAGCTTAGCGGACGAGCAGTACTTC
clone size: many
J gene: TRBJ2-7
V gene: TRBV7-8
D gene: -

CDR3 protein: CAWSYRDSQYF
CDR3 DNA: TGTGCCTGGAGTTACCGGGACTCTCAGTATTTT
clone size: -
J gene: TRBJ2-3
V gene: TRBV30
D gene: -

CDR3 protein: CASSEENRLKSNQPQHF
CDR3 DNA: TGTGCCAGCTCCGAAGAGAACAGGTTGAAAAGCAATCAGCCCCAGCATTTT
clone size: -
J gene: TRBJ1-5
V gene: TRBV27
D gene: -

CDR3 protein: CASSIGRSGRASNEQFF
CDR3 DNA: TGTGCCAGCAGCATAGGACGAAGCGGGAGGGCCTCCAATGAGCAGTTCTTC
clone size: many
J gene: TRBJ2-1
V gene: TRBV7-2
D gene: TRBD2

CDR3 protein: CASSYGPTTSTEAFF
CDR3 DNA: TGTGCCAGCAGCTATGGACCGACGACGAGCACTGAAGCTTTCTTT
clone size: few
J gene: TRBJ1-1
V gene: TRBV7-3
D gene: -

CDR3 protein: CASSLERQGSQNIQYF
CDR3 DNA: TGTGCCAGCAGCTTAGAACGTCAGGGGTCCCAAAACATTCAGTACTTC
clone size: few
J gene: TRBJ2-4
V gene: TRBV7-9
D gene: -